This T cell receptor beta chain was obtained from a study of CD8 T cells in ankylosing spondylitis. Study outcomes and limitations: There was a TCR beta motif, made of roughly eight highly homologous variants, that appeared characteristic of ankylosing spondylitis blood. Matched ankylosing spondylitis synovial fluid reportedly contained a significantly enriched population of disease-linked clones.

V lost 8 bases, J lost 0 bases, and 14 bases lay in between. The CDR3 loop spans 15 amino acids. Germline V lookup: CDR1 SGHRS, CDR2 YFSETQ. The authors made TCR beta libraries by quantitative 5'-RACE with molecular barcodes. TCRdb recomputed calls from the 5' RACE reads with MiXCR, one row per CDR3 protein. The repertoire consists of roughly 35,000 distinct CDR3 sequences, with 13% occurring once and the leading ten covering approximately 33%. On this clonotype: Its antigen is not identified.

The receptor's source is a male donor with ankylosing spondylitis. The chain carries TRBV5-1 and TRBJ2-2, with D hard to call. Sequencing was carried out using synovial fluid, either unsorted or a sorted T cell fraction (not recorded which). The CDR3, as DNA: TGCGCCAGTTCCCCCGGGTCTCCGAACACCGGGGAGCTGTTTTTT. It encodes CASSPGSPNTGELFF.